The 21 T cell receptor beta chains below were found in one sample sequenced in a study of T cell responses to AZD1222 COVID-19 vaccine. The method was immunoSEQ multiplex PCR; TCRdb's version includes in-frame clones alone and lacks a portion of them. This sample carries about 120,000 clones, about 90% of them seen once, and the ten largest clones take roughly 5.7%. The sequencing used peripheral blood, collected on day 0 of AZD1222 vaccination. The receptors shown here come from an adult in good health.

The chain employs TRBV3-1 (or the pseudogene TRBV3-2) and TRBJ1-2; D unclear. CDR1 and CDR2 (germline): LGHDT, YNNKEL (reference sequence). The CDR3 spans 15 residues. The V end lost 0 bases, the J end lost 4 bases, and 12 bases lay between the germline ends. The DNA for the CDR3 is TGTGCCAGCAGCCAAGAGGCCAAGACATCCTATGGCTACACCTTC. Encoded protein: CASSQEAKTSYGYTF.

The chain combines TRBV6-5 with TRBJ1-5; weak D call: TRBD1 (5 bases). Trimming pared 0 bases from V and 7 bases from J, leaving 13 bases between. Germline V gene lookup returns CDR1 MNHEY and CDR2 SVGAGI. The CDR3 has 15 residues. In DNA, the CDR3 is TGTGCCAGCAGTTACTCGGGGGGGTCGGGCCAGCCCCAGCATTTT. This sequence encodes CASSYSGGSGQPQHF.

This clone is a singleton in its sample. V usage is TRBV27 and J usage is TRBJ1-2, with D unresolved. This CDR3 is 11 amino acids long. Per germline, CDR1 MNHEY and CDR2 SMNVEV (reference sequence). The V end was cut by 4 bases, the J end by 6 bases, with 6 bases between. The CDR3 region is CASSSPDGYTF. CDR3 coding DNA: TGTGCCAGCAGTTCGCCGGATGGCTACACCTTC.

J is TRBJ1-3 and V is TRBV19; TRBD1 might be the D (5 bases). The CDR3 has 14 residues. Germline CDR1 is LNHDA and CDR2 is SQIVND (reference sequence). The V and J ends lost 1 base and 5 bases respectively, with 9 bases between them. For the CDR3, the DNA is TGTGCCAGTAGTATAGCCACAGGTCGAAACACCATATATTTT. This encodes CASSIATGRNTIYF.

V is TRBV7-9 and J is TRBJ2-7, with D possibly being TRBD1 (5 bases). Germline values: CDR1 SEHNR, CDR2 FQNEAQ (reference sequence). The CDR3 has 18 amino acids. Trimming pared 3 bases from V and 3 bases from J, leaving 24 bases between. This chain's CDR3 is CASSLAPGKGANSYEQYF. Here the CDR3 DNA reads TGTGCCAGCAGCTTGGCCCCCGGTAAAGGGGCGAACAGCTACGAGCAGTACTTC.

This chain connects TRBV2 to TRBJ2-7; 8 bases are shared with TRBD2. The J segment lost 7 bases and the V segment lost 3 bases, leaving 8 bases of the junction unmatched. Germline CDR1 reads SNHLY; CDR2 reads FYNNEI. The CDR3 totals 14 residues. The chain's CDR3 is CASSERPGGGEQYF. In DNA form, the CDR3 reads TGTGCCAGCAGTGAGCGGCCAGGCGGGGGGGAGCAGTACTTC.

The chain employs TRBV7-9 and TRBJ1-5, with unresolved D. CDR3 length: 16 residues. Trimming shortened V by 5 bases and J by 4 bases, and 18 bases separated the two germline ends. Germline V gives CDR1 SEHNR, CDR2 FQNEAQ (reference sequence). This CDR3 reads CASSDPGSPVNQPQHF. The CDR3 nucleotides read TGTGCCAGCAGCGACCCCGGGAGCCCAGTAAATCAGCCCCAGCATTTT.

Written as DNA, the CDR3 is TGTGCCACCAGCAGAGATGCCCAGGGAAACACCATATATTTT. This encodes CATSRDAQGNTIYF. The chain combines TRBV15 with TRBJ1-3, with D hard to call. The germline V gene encodes CDR1 LNHNV and CDR2 YYDKDF (reference sequence). This CDR3 region has 14 residues. Trimming cost V 0 bases and J 4 bases, with 7 bases left between them.

The V gene is TRBV12-5, the J gene TRBJ1-2, with D uncertain. The V end was cut by 1 base, the J end by 5 bases, with 5 bases between. The CDR3 totals 12 residues. The V gene's germline CDR1 is LGHNT and CDR2 FRNRAP. The CDR3 DNA is TGTGCTAGTGGTTTGGCTTCGTATGGCTACACCTTC. Protein sequence: CASGLASYGYTF.

In its sample, this clone was seen once. V and J are TRBV9 and TRBJ1-1; tentatively, D is TRBD1 (5 bases). Germline CDR1 SGDLS, CDR2 YYNGEE. The CDR3 covers 13 residues. Trimming left V 4 bases short and J 1 base short, with 8 bases between. CDR3 in amino acids: CASSFQGNTEAFF. CDR3 DNA sequence: TGTGCCAGCAGCTTTCAGGGGAACACTGAAGCTTTCTTT.

The chain joins TRBV19 to TRBJ2-4; no clear D. V was clipped by 5 bases and J by 0 bases, with 11 bases between them. The CDR3 sequence is 15 residues long. The germline gives CDR1 LNHDA, CDR2 SQIVND (reference sequence). DNA for the CDR3: TGTGCCAGTAGTGAAGAGCAGTTAGCCAAAAACATTCAGTACTTC. This sequence encodes CASSEEQLAKNIQYF.

The chain has TRBV28 and TRBJ2-7; 8 positions match TRBD1. There are 14 residues in the CDR3. Looked up from germline, CDR1 is MDHEN and CDR2 is SYDVKM. Losses at the gene ends were 8 bases for V and 7 bases for J; bases not matched to a gene: 13. The DNA for the CDR3 is TGTGCCAGCCTTACGCAGGGGGCGCTGGATGAGCAGTACTTC. This codes for CASLTQGALDEQYF.

The chain couples TRBV7-9 to TRBJ1-1; 7 bases agree with TRBD1. J gave up 7 bases and V 0 bases, and 5 bases lay outside the gene matches. Germline V gene lookup returns CDR1 SEHNR and CDR2 FQNEAQ (reference sequence). There are 14 residues in the CDR3. CDR3 sequence reads: CASSLAGAGGEAFF. CDR3 in DNA: TGTGCCAGCAGCTTAGCGGGGGCAGGGGGTGAAGCTTTCTTT.

The chain joins TRBV24-1 to TRBJ2-3; D not certain. Germline-derived CDR1 and CDR2 are KGHDR and SFDVKD. V lost 1 base and J lost 4, with 2 bases in between. CDR3 length equals 12 residues. CDR3 residues: CATSDFSDTQYF. The CDR3 nucleotides read TGTGCCACCAGTGATTTTTCAGATACGCAGTATTTT.

The rearrangement joins TRBV18 to TRBJ1-4; D gene unclear. The CDR3 runs 14 residues. Trimming removed 6 bases from V and 0 bases from J, with 8 bases in between. Germline-derived CDR1 and CDR2 are KGHSH and LQKENI. This CDR3 reads CASSPVATNEKLFF. The CDR3 nucleotides read TGTGCCAGCTCGCCAGTTGCAACTAATGAAAAACTGTTTTTT.

The V and J genes are TRBV6-5 and TRBJ2-5, with TRBD2 identical over 9 bases. The V gene end was trimmed by 9 bases and the J gene end by 5 bases; junction bases not matched to a gene: 13. CDR1 and CDR2 from the germline V gene are MNHEY and SVGAGI. The CDR3 is 15 residues long. Written as DNA, the CDR3 is TGTGCCAGTGCCTTGCTTAGCGGGAGTCGCGAGACCCAGTACTTC. Amino acid sequence: CASALLSGSRETQYF.

CDR3 protein: CASSLEYRDGQFF. The CDR3 DNA is TGTGCCAGCAGCTTGGAATACCGGGACGGACAGTTCTTC. This chain links TRBV5-4 with TRBJ2-1, with D perhaps TRBD1 or TRBD2 (5 bases each). V was trimmed by 0 bases and J by 13 bases, leaving 14 bases between them. The CDR3 is 13 amino acids. Per germline, CDR1 SGHNT and CDR2 YYREEE (reference sequence).

This rearrangement joins TRBV12-5 to TRBJ1-1; D not resolved. The CDR3 runs to 12 residues. Germline-derived CDR1 and CDR2 are LGHNT and FRNRAP. With 3 bases removed from V and 1 base from J, the gap between germline ends came to 3 bases. CDR3 nucleotides: TGTGCTAGTGGTTTTGGGAACACTGAAGCTTTCTTT. It codes for CASGFGNTEAFF. The variable domain in full, completed from reference TRBV12-5 and TRBJ1-1, reads DARVTQTPRHKVTEMGQEVTMRCQPILGHNTVFWYRQTMMQGLELLAYFRNRAPLDDSGMPKDRFSAEMPDATLATLKIQPSEPRDSAVYFCASGFGNTEAFFGQGTRLTVV.

Details on this clone: The same CDR3 is also encoded by other DNA sequences in this sample. The rearrangement uses TRBV7-3 and TRBJ1-1; the D is unclear. CDR3 length: 13 amino acids. Germline values: CDR1 SGHTA, CDR2 FQGTGA. Trimming took off 2 bases at V and 3 bases at J, with 7 bases between the two ends. The CDR3: CASSLDGYTEAFF. CDR3 nucleotides: TGTGCCAGCAGCTTAGACGGCTACACTGAAGCTTTCTTT.

The CDR3 spells CASSKAGRDIFSYEQYF. CDR3 nucleotide sequence: TGTGCCAGCAGCAAAGCAGGCCGGGACATCTTCTCCTACGAGCAGTACTTC. V usage is TRBV21-1 and J usage is TRBJ2-7; the D call of TRBD1 is as the table states it, not checked on the DNA. TRBV21-1 constitutes a pseudogene. There are 17 residues in the CDR3.

The chain is built from TRBV7-8 and TRBJ2-1; possible D gene TRBD2, 6 bases. Between the trimmed V and J ends, which lost 4 bases and 14 bases, there was a span of 15 bases. Germline loops: CDR1 SGHVS, CDR2 FQNEAQ. The CDR3 has 12 residues. CDR3 region: CASSSGGVWEFF. CDR3 in DNA: TGTGCCAGCAGCTCAGGCGGGGTGTGGGAGTTCTTC. Supplemented by reference TRBV7-8 and TRBJ2-1, the full variable domain reads GAGVSQSPRYKVAKRGQDVALRCDPISGHVSLFWYQQALGQGPEFLTYFQNEAQLDKSGLPSDRFFAERPEGSVSTLKIQRTQQEDSAVYLCASSSGGVWEFFGPGTRLTVL.